What follows describes a single TCR beta chain. Its target is not known. The CDR3 is 11 residues long. The germline V gene has CDR1 SQVTM and CDR2 ANQGSEA. The V end was cut by 7 bases, the J end by 5 bases, with 11 bases between. The sample is drawn from a study of shared clonotypes between healthy human individuals. Study details: Used for every donor were three CD4 naive, three CD4 memory, two CD8 naive and one CD8 memory plate.

Study-wide results and caveats: Measured sharing among donors was expected to vary with sequencing depth. Several donors shared roughly 5% of their naive CD4 clonotypes.

CD45RO-negative, CCR7-positively selected cells formed the naive CD8 fraction, excluding terminally differentiated effector memory CD45RA+ cells. Authors' methods: Junction-only sequences without quality scores were provided by ImmunoSEQ, so filtering was different. Sequencing was performed with immunoSEQ multiplex PCR; in TCRdb, only in-frame clones are kept and a portion is missing. D and trimming were read from the DNA, whereas the V and J calls and clone size are those reported in that table. The sample has 550,000 to 750,000 clones; roughly 95% are singletons. The sequenced sample was naive CD8+ T cells sorted from blood. The clonotype was recovered from a woman in her twenties or thirties in good health. The chain has TRBV29-1 and TRBJ1-2; no definite D call. Here the CDR3 reads CSAPVMYGYTF. The CDR3, as DNA: TGCAGCGCCCCCGTTATGTATGGCTACACCTTC. Full variable domain (outside the CDR3, taken from reference TRBV29-1 and TRBJ1-2): SAVISQKPSRDICQRGTSLTIQCQVDSQVTMMFWYRQQPGQSLTLIATANQGSEATYESGFVIDKFPISRPNLTFSTLTVSNMSPEDSSIYLCSAPVMYGYTFGSGTRLTVV.